The 18 T cell receptor beta chains below were found in one sample sequenced in a study of control samples from healthy donors and cancer patients. Method: immunoSEQ multiplex PCR; TCRdb's copy keeps in-frame clones and lacks some. In the table there are over 150,000 clones, about nine tenths of which are singletons. Sequenced input: blood. The receptor set was obtained from a woman between 40 and 50 years old in good health.

The rearrangement joins TRBV21-1 to TRBJ2-7; TRBD1 is the table's D call, not checked against the DNA. TRBV21-1 is an annotated pseudogene. The length of the CDR3 is 15 residues. CDR3 bases: TGTGCCAGCAGCACCCCCGGGACAGCCGAATACGAGCAGTACTTC. As protein: CASSTPGTAEYEQYF.

The CDR3 is CASSLPGGGYTF. In DNA form, the CDR3 reads TGTGCCAGCAGTTTGCCAGGGGGGGGCTACACCTTC. The gene calls are TRBV12-3 or TRBV12-4 and TRBJ1-2; 7 nucleotides match TRBD1. The CDR3 loop spans 12 amino acids. The V gene end was trimmed by 3 bases and the J gene end by 8 bases; junction bases not matched to a gene: 3.

CDR3 amino acids: CASSMTRGLGDIQYF. Here the CDR3 DNA reads TGTGCCAGTAGTATGACTCGAGGTCTCGGGGACATTCAGTACTTC. The V and J genes are TRBV19 and TRBJ2-4; the D gene is possibly TRBD2 (5 bases). Trimming stripped 3 bases from V and 8 bases from J, with 17 bases between. CDR1 and CDR2 (germline): LNHDA, SQIVND (reference sequence). The CDR3 has 15 residues.

This chain links TRBV19 with TRBJ1-5; D uncertain. CDR1 is LNHDA, CDR2 SQIVND, per germline (reference sequence). The V end was cut by 3 bases, the J end by 3 bases, with 9 bases between. This CDR3 region has 14 residues. CDR3 residues: CASSIAAPNQPQHF. The CDR3 nucleotides read TGTGCCAGTAGTATCGCCGCCCCCAATCAGCCCCAGCATTTT.

Comment on this clone: The sample holds other DNA sequences that translate to the same CDR3. The chain joins TRBV5-1 to TRBJ1-2, with D hard to call. The CDR3 has 12 amino acids. CDR1 is SGHRS, CDR2 YFSETQ, per germline. V dropped 4 bases and J dropped 2 bases, with 6 bases sitting between them. Here the CDR3 reads CASSLDNYGYTF. The CDR3 DNA sequence: TGCGCCAGCAGCCTAGACAACTATGGCTACACCTTC.

The chain links TRBV6-6 to TRBJ1-1; D might be TRBD1 (6 bases). The CDR3 runs to 13 residues. V was trimmed by 5 bases and J by 7 bases, leaving 14 bases between them. Germline-derived CDR1 and CDR2 are MNHNY and SVGAGI (reference sequence). As DNA, the CDR3 is TGTGCCAGCAGTCTCATTGGGGGCGGTGAAGCTTTCTTT. Translation gives CASSLIGGGEAFF.

V gene TRBV29-1 combines with J gene TRBJ2-1; D gene unclear. Germline V lookup: CDR1 SQVTM, CDR2 ANQGSEA. Trimming removed 3 bases from V and 0 bases from J, with 12 bases in between. This CDR3 region has 15 residues. The CDR3 bases are TGCAGCGTTGAGGGCAGGACGAGCTCCTACAATGAGCAGTTCTTC. Its translation: CSVEGRTSSYNEQFF.

This clone has only one observation. The rearrangement joins TRBV19 to TRBJ1-5; D remains unclear. This CDR3 comprises 15 residues. Germline lookup yields CDR1 LNHDA and CDR2 SQIVND (reference sequence). V shed 1 base and J shed 4 bases, with 11 bases lying between them. The CDR3 bases are TGTGCCAGTAGTATAGTGTACGGGGTGAATCAGCCCCAGCATTTT. Its translation: CASSIVYGVNQPQHF. Full variable domain (remainder filled in from reference TRBV19 and TRBJ1-5): DGGITQSPKYLFRKEGQNVTLSCEQNLNHDAMYWYRQDPGQGLRLIYYSQIVNDFQKGDIAEGYSVSREKKESFPLTVTSAQKNPTAFYLCASSIVYGVNQPQHFGDGTRLSIL.

In regard to this clone: A read error may account for a junction end that differs from germline. The chain couples TRBV6-1 to TRBJ1-4, with a possible D match to TRBD1 (5 bases). CDR3 size: 14 residues. From germline, CDR1 is MNHNS and CDR2 SASEGT. The CDR3 DNA is TGTGCCGGCAGTGAAGTTTGGGGGGGTGAAAAACTGTTTTTT. Its translation is CAGSEVWGGEKLFF.

The J gene is TRBJ2-1, the V gene TRBV2, with D perhaps TRBD1 or TRBD2 (6 bases each). This CDR3 is built from 15 residues. Germline V CDR1 and CDR2: SNHLY, FYNNEI. Trimming removed 5 bases at V and 0 bases at J, with 11 bases between. The CDR3 here is CASSRGVSSYNEQFF. CDR3 DNA: TGTGCCAGCAGTAGGGGGGTCAGCTCCTACAATGAGCAGTTCTTC. The whole variable domain, remainder taken from reference TRBV2 and TRBJ2-1, is EPEVTQTPSHQVTQMGQEVILRCVPISNHLYFYWYRQILGQKVEFLVSFYNNEISEKSEIFDDQFSVERPDGSNFTLKIRSTKLEDSAMYFCASSRGVSSYNEQFFGPGTRLTVL.

This chain links TRBV5-4 with TRBJ2-2; TRBD1 matches 8 bases. V shed 4 bases and J 1 base; nucleotides not matched to a gene: 3. The germline V gene encodes CDR1 SGHNT and CDR2 YYREEE (reference sequence). This CDR3 has 15 residues. The CDR3 DNA follows: TGTGCCAGCAGCCCCGGACAGGGGAACACCGGGGAGCTGTTTTTT. It yields the protein CASSPGQGNTGELFF. The complete variable domain, with remaining parts taken from reference TRBV5-4 and TRBJ2-2, reads ETGVTQSPTHLIKTRGQQVTLRCSSQSGHNTVSWYQQALGQGPQFIFQYYREEENGRGNFPPRFSGLQFPNYSSELNVNALELDDSALYLCASSPGQGNTGELFFGEGSRLTVL.

The chain recombines TRBV5-5 with TRBJ1-1; tentatively, D is TRBD1 (5 bases). With 0 bases removed from V and 7 bases from J, the gap between germline ends came to 10 bases. Germline V gene lookup returns CDR1 SGHKS and CDR2 YYEKEE (reference sequence). The CDR3 extends over 13 amino acids. CDR3 nucleotide sequence: TGTGCCAGCAGCTTGGCCGTACAGGTTGAAGCTTTCTTT. Protein: CASSLAVQVEAFF.

This clone appeared once. The CDR3 loop reads CASSHRRGGLEPQHF. CDR3 bases: TGTGCCAGTAGCCATCGACGGGGGGGACTGGAGCCCCAGCATTTT. The chain couples TRBV19 to TRBJ1-5; possibly TRBD1 for D (5 bases). Trimming stripped 6 bases from V and 8 bases from J, with 20 bases between. The length of the CDR3 is 15 residues. Germline V gene sequence: CDR1 LNHDA, CDR2 SQIVND (reference sequence).

The chain carries TRBV13 and TRBJ2-7; 7 bases align to TRBD1. The CDR3 sequence is 15 residues long. The J segment lost 0 bases and the V segment lost 5 bases, leaving 7 bases of the junction unmatched. Germline V gene sequence: CDR1 PRHDT, CDR2 FYEKMQ (reference sequence). CDR3 coding DNA: TGTGCCAGCAGCACACCGGGACAGAGCTCCTACGAGCAGTACTTC. The encoded protein is CASSTPGQSSYEQYF.

A single count supports this clone. The rearrangement joins TRBV11-2 to TRBJ2-5; D not certain. CDR1 is SGHAT, CDR2 FQNNGV, per germline. This CDR3 is built from 15 residues. Trimming removed 0 bases from V and 3 bases from J, with 11 bases in between. CDR3 sequence (DNA): TGTGCCAGCAGCTTAGATCTGGGGTCGGAAGAGACCCAGTACTTC. It encodes CASSLDLGSEETQYF.

The rearrangement joins TRBV2 to TRBJ2-7; no reliable D call. V lost 6 bases, J lost 1 base, and 13 bases lay in between. This CDR3 comprises 14 residues. CDR1 and CDR2 from the germline V gene are SNHLY and FYNNEI. The CDR3 protein is CASSSGTLSYEQYF. The CDR3 DNA follows: TGTGCCAGCAGCTCCGGAACCTTGTCCTACGAGCAGTACTTC.

This clone appeared once. The V gene is TRBV6-5, the J gene TRBJ1-5; TRBD1 agrees at 8 bases. V shed 10 bases and J 7 bases; nucleotides not matched to a gene: 3. This CDR3 has 11 residues. Germline V gene sequence: CDR1 MNHEY, CDR2 SVGAGI. CDR3 sequence reads: CATGQGQPQHF. The CDR3 DNA sequence: TGTGCCACAGGACAGGGCCAGCCCCAGCATTTT.

The gene calls are TRBV3-1 (or the pseudogene TRBV3-2) and TRBJ1-2; tentatively, D is TRBD1 (6 bases). The CDR3 has 15 amino acids. The V gene's germline CDR1 is LGHDT and CDR2 YNNKEL (reference sequence). V lost 3 bases and J 5 bases, leaving 16 bases between the germline ends. The CDR3, as DNA: TGTGCCAGCAGCCAGGGCGAACAGGGCGGATATGGCTACACCTTC. Translation: CASSQGEQGGYGYTF.